This entry features one T cell receptor beta chain sequence. What it recognizes is unknown. A single base separates this from a much larger clone, so it may be a read error. The patients chosen for sequencing had shown expansion of CD8+CD57+ cells (detected by flow cytometry). This entry belongs to a study of CD8+CD57+ T cells in acquired aplastic anemia. Study background: On average, sorted CD4+ and CD8+ cells gave 3.2 ug of DNA.

Using genomic DNA as the template, TCR beta VDJ and CDR3 profiling was carried out. TCRdb redid the calling of the reads with MiXCR, one entry per CDR3 protein. Seen here are about 180,000 distinct CDR3 sequences, 48% observed once, and the top ten hold around 2%. Overall study results and limits: The number of CD8+ CDR3 sequences shared by patients and controls was twenty-nine.

The CDR3 has 15 residues. Germline assignment: CDR1 SGHRS and CDR2 YFSETQ. V and J are TRBV5-1 and TRBJ2-1; the D gene is possibly TRBD2 (6 bases). The sample was sorted CD4+, CD8+, or CD8+CD57+ T cells (not recorded which) from PBMCs. The receptor's source is a human donor with aplastic anemia. DNA of the CDR3: TGCGCCAGCAGTTCTGGCCAGCGGGCTGTAAATGATCAGTTCTTC. Amino acids: CASSSGQRAVNDQFF.